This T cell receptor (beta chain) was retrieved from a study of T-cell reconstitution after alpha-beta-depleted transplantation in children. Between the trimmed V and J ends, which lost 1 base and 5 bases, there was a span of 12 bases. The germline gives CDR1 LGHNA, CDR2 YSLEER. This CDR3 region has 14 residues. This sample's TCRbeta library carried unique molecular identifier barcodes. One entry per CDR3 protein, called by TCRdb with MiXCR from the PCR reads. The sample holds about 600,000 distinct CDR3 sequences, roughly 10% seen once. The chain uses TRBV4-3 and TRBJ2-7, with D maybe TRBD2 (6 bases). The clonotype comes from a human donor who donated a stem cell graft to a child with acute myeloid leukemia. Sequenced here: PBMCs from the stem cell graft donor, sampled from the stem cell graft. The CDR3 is CASSQVGGEHEQYF. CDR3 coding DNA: TGCGCCAGCAGCCAAGTCGGGGGAGAGCACGAGCAGTACTTC.